Below, one T cell receptor (beta chain) is given with its context. These data belong to a study of blood T cell repertoires in COVID-19. On the study more broadly: The United States, Italy and Spain supplied acute and convalescent COVID-19 samples. Nucleic acid was either cDNA or gDNA, and it came from T cells, B-cell-depleted T cells, or PBMCs.

Data came from immunoSEQ multiplex PCR; TCRdb stores just in-frame clones and leaves some out. The sample includes under 150,000 clones, 85% to 90% of them seen just once. V lost 3 bases to trimming and J lost 5 bases; unmatched junction nucleotides: 14. Germline loops: CDR1 SGHVS, CDR2 FQNEAQ. This CDR3 comprises 17 residues. The chain recombines TRBV7-8 with TRBJ2-5; 8 positions match TRBD2. This clonotype originated in a middle-aged woman with acute or convalescent COVID-19. Sequencing was carried out using peripheral blood. The CDR3 spells CASSFSGGAWSEETQYF. For the CDR3, the DNA is TGTGCCAGCAGCTTTTCCGGGGGGGCATGGTCGGAGGAGACCCAGTACTTC.